These 8 T cell receptor beta chains came from one sample sequenced in a study of cytomegalovirus exposure and HLA in healthy donors. Assay used: immunoSEQ multiplex PCR; TCRdb lists only in-frame clones, some missing. The table includes under 400,000 clones, roughly 88% detected once. Sequenced: PBMCs. These receptor sequences come from a young man in good health and CMV-seronegative.

V gene TRBV29-1 combines with J gene TRBJ2-3; D might be TRBD1 (5 bases). Germline-derived CDR1 and CDR2 are SQVTM and ANQGSEA. Between the trimmed V and J ends, which lost 4 bases and 2 bases, there was a span of 10 bases. CDR3 length equals 13 residues. CDR3 sequence (DNA): TGCAGCGTTGGGGGCAGGGTCACAGATACGCAGTATTTT. It specifies CSVGGRVTDTQYF.

The rearrangement uses TRBV11-2 and TRBJ2-7; possible D gene TRBD1, 6 bases. The CDR3 covers 15 residues. Germline-derived CDR1 and CDR2 are SGHAT and FQNNGV. The ends were cut back, 1 base at V and 2 bases at J, with 12 bases in the middle. CDR3 DNA sequence: TGTGCCAGCAGCTTAGCCGCAGGGGCCCCCTACGAGCAGTACTTC. Its translation is CASSLAAGAPYEQYF.

The chain employs TRBV6-1 and TRBJ2-2, with TRBD1 matching 9 bases. After removal of 3 bases from V and 5 bases from J, the junction contained 10 bases not matched to a gene. Germline V gene data show CDR1 as MNHNS and CDR2 as SASEGT. This CDR3 comprises 17 residues. The CDR3 DNA sequence: TGTGCCAGCAGTGAGGAGGTGGACAGGGGCTATACCGGGGAGCTGTTTTTT. Translated: CASSEEVDRGYTGELFF.

This clone was seen a single time. V and J are TRBV5-1 and TRBJ2-3, with 7 bases lining up with TRBD2. Per germline, CDR1 SGHRS and CDR2 YFSETQ. There are 16 residues in the CDR3. The J segment lost 0 bases and the V segment lost 5 bases, leaving 9 bases of the junction unmatched. The CDR3 nucleotides are TGCGCCAGCAGACCGGATGGCGGGGGAAGCACAGATACGCAGTATTTT. Translated: CASRPDGGGSTDTQYF.

J is TRBJ2-7 and V is TRBV11-2; TRBD1 matches 7 bases. The germline V gene has CDR1 SGHAT and CDR2 FQNNGV. CDR3 length equals 16 residues. The trim removed 1 base at V and 2 bases at J, leaving 8 bases unmatched. The CDR3 DNA sequence: TGTGCCAGCAGCTTAGGCCCGACAGGGTTAACCTACGAGCAGTACTTC. It yields the protein CASSLGPTGLTYEQYF.

The V and J genes are TRBV12-5 and TRBJ2-1, with a weak D call TRBD2 (6 bases). Germline assignment: CDR1 LGHNT and CDR2 FRNRAP. V dropped 4 bases and J dropped 2 bases, with 9 bases sitting between them. This CDR3 comprises 14 residues. The CDR3 region is CASGSGVTYNEQFF. The CDR3 bases are TGTGCTAGTGGTTCGGGGGTTACCTACAATGAGCAGTTCTTC.

Notes on this clone: Distinct nucleotide sequences in the sample also encode this CDR3. CDR3 sequence: CASSYRTGVETQYF. The DNA for the CDR3 is TGTGCCAGCAGTTACAGGACAGGGGTGGAGACCCAGTACTTC. The V gene is TRBV6-6, the J gene TRBJ2-5; 9 bases align to TRBD1. J gave up 5 bases and V 2 bases, and 3 bases lay outside the gene matches. Per germline, CDR1 MNHNY and CDR2 SVGAGI (reference sequence). This CDR3 is built from 14 residues.

The chain uses TRBV7-2 and TRBJ2-7; 8 bases match TRBD1. This CDR3 has 12 residues. The germline V gene encodes CDR1 SGHTA and CDR2 FQGNSA. V lost 3 bases and J lost 13; bases outside the gene matches: 8. CDR3 DNA sequence: TGTGCCAGCAGCTTGGGTTCGACAGGGGTCTACTTC. Translated: CASSLGSTGVYF.